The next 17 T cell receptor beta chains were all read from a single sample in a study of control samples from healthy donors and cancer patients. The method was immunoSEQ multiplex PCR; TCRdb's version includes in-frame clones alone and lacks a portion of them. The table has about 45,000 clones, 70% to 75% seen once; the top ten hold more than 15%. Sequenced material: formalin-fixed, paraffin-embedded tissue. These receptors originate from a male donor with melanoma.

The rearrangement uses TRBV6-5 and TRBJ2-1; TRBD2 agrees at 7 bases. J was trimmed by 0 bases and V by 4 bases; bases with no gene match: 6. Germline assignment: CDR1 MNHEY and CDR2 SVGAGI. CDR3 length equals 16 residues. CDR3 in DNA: TGTGCCAGCAGTTTTAGCACGGGGGGCTCCTACAATGAGCAGTTCTTC. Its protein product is CASSFSTGGSYNEQFF.

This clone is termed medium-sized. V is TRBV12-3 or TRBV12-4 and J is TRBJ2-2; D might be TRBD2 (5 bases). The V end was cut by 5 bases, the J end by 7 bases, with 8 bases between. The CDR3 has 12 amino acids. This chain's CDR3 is CASSIEGGELFF. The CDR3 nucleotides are TGTGCCAGCAGTATAGAGGGCGGGGAGCTGTTTTTT.

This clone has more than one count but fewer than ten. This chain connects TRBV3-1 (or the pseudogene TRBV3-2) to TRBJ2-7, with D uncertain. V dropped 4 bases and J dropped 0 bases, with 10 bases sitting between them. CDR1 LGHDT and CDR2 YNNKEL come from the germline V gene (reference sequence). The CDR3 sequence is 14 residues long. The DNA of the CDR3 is TGTGCCAGCAGCCTAGGGTTCAGCTCCTACGAGCAGTACTTC. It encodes CASSLGFSSYEQYF.

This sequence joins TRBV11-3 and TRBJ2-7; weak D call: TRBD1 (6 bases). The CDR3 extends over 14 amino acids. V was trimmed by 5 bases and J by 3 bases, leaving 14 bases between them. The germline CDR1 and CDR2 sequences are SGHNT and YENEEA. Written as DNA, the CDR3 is TGTGCCAGCAGCAAACAGGGCTCGGGCTACGAGCAGTACTTC. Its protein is CASSKQGSGYEQYF.

CDR3 nucleotide sequence: TGTGCCAGTAGTATTGAGGGAAGCCAGCCCCAGCATTTT. Translated: CASSIEGSQPQHF. V and J are TRBV19 and TRBJ1-5; D remains unclear. V lost 3 bases and J lost 7, with 10 bases in between. Germline V gives CDR1 LNHDA, CDR2 SQIVND (reference sequence). The CDR3 has 13 amino acids.

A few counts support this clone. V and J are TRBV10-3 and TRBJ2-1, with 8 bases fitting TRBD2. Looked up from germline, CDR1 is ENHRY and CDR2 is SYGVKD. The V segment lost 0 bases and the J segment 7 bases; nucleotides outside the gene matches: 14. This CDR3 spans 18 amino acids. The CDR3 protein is CAISESRERESIKNEQFF. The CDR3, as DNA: TGTGCCATCAGTGAGTCTAGGGAGCGGGAGTCAATTAAGAATGAGCAGTTCTTC.

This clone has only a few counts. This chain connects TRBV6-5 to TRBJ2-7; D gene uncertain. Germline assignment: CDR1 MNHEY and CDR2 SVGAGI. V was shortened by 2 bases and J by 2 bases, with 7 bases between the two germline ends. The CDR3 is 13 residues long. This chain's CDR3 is CASSYGVTYEQYF. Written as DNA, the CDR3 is TGTGCCAGCAGTTACGGGGTTACCTACGAGCAGTACTTC.

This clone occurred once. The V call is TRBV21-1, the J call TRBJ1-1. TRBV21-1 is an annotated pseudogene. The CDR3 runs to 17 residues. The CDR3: CASSKRWQGEMNTEAFF. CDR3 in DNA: TGTGCCAGCAGCAAACGGTGGCAGGGAGAGATGAACACTGAAGCTTTCTTT.

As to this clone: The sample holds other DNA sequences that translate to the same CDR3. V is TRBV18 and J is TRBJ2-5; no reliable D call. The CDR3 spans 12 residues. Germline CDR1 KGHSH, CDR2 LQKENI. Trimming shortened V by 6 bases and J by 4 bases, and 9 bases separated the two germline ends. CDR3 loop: CASSPSGETQYF. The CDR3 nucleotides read TGTGCCAGCTCTCCTTCCGGAGAGACCCAGTACTTC.

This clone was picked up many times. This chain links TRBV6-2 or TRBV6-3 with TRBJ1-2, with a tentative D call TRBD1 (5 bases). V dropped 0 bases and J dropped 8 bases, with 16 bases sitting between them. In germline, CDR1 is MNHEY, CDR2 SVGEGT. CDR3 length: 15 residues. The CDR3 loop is CASSYSFDSPLGYTF. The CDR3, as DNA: TGTGCCAGCAGTTACTCGTTCGACAGTCCTTTGGGCTACACCTTC.

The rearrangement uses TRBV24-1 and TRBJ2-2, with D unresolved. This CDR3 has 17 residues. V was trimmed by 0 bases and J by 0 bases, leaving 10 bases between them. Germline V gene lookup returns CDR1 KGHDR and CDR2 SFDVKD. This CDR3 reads CATSDLEADTNTGELFF. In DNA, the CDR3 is TGTGCCACCAGTGATTTGGAGGCAGACACGAACACCGGGGAGCTGTTTTTT.

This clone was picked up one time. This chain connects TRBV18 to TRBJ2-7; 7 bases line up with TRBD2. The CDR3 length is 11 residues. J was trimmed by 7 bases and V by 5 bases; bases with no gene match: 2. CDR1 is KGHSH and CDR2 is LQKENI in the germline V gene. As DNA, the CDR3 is TGTGCCAGCTCAAGGGAGGGGGAGCAGTACTTC. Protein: CASSREGEQYF.

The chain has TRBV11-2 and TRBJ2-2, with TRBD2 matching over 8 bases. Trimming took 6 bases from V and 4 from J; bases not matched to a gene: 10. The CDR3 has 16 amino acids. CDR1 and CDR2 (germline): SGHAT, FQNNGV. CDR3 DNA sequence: TGTGCCAGCAGATCTAAGTCCGGGGGGGGCACCGGGGAGCTGTTTTTT. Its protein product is CASRSKSGGGTGELFF.

CDR3: CAISVGTANYEQYF. The CDR3 DNA reads TGTGCCATCAGTGTGGGGACAGCTAATTACGAGCAGTACTTC. The rearrangement uses TRBV10-3 and TRBJ2-7, with 7 bases that match TRBD1. The CDR3 length is 14 residues. Germline CDR1 and CDR2: ENHRY and SYGVKD. The V and J ends lost 4 bases and 4 bases, in that order; junction bases with no gene match: 7.

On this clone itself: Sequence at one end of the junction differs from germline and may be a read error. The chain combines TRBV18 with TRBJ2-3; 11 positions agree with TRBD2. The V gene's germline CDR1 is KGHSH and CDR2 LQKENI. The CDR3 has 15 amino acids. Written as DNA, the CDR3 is TGTGCCAGTTCACCACTAGCGGGAGGCACAGATACGCAGTATTTT. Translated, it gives CASSPLAGGTDTQYF.

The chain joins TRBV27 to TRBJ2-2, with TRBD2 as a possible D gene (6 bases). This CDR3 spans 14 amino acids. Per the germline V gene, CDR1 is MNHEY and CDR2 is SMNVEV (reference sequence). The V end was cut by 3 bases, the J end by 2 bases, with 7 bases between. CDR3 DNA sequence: TGTGCCAGCAGTTTCGGGGGAAACACCGGGGAGCTGTTTTTT. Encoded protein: CASSFGGNTGELFF.

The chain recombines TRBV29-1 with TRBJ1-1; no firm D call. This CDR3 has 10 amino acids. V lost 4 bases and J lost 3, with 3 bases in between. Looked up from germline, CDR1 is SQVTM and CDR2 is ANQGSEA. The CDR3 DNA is TGCAGCGTTGGGGACACTGAAGCTTTCTTT. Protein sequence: CSVGDTEAFF.